This is a list of T cell receptor beta chains from one sample in a study of T cell responses to AZD1222 COVID-19 vaccine. Sequenced by immunoSEQ multiplex PCR; TCRdb stores in-frame clones only, minus some. The sample includes around 210,000 clones, approximately 94% of them seen just once. The source was peripheral blood, collected 28 days after the second dose of the MenACWY control vaccine. All receptors come from an adult who received the MenACWY meningococcal vaccine as a control. CDR3s include the opening cysteine and the closing phenylalanine or tryptophan. A D gene is named only where the DNA matches it firmly. Only some rows state a clone size, as once, few, many or a class for expanded clones.

j_call,d_call,v_call,clone_size,cdr3_nt,cdr3_aa
TRBJ2-2,.,TRBV10-1,.,TGCGCCAGAACGGGAGCCGCCAGAGGCACGGGGGAGCTGTTTTTT,CARTGAARGTGELFF
TRBJ1-2,.,TRBV2,.,TGTGCCAGCAGTGATGGCCAGGAGTTTGGCTACACCTTC,CASSDGQEFGYTF
TRBJ2-7,TRBD2,TRBV11-2,.,TGTGCCAGCAGCTTAGTATCAGGGCGGGGGGGCTCCTACGAGCAGTACTTC,CASSLVSGRGGSYEQYF
TRBJ2-7,TRBD2,TRBV2,.,TGTGCCAGCAGTTCCGGGACTAGGCGTCGGTACGAGCAGTACTTC,CASSSGTRRRYEQYF
TRBJ1-2,TRBD1,TRBV7-2,.,TGTGCCAGCAGCTCCGGGACAGGGTTTGGCTACACCTTC,CASSSGTGFGYTF
TRBJ2-5,TRBD1,TRBV3-1/TRBV3-2,.,TGTGCCACCCTAAAGAGACAGGGCGGAGAGACCCAGTACTTC,CATLKRQGGETQYF
TRBJ2-1,.,TRBV7-9,.,TGTGCCAGCAGCCTCCGGGAGCTCTACAATGAGCAGTTCTTC,CASSLRELYNEQFF
TRBJ2-2,.,TRBV4-2,.,TGTGCCAGCAGCCAAATAGGTACCGGGGAGCTGTTTTTT,CASSQIGTGELFF
TRBJ1-2,.,TRBV29-1,.,TGCAGCGTCGGGGACAACTTCTATGGCTACACCTTC,CSVGDNFYGYTF
TRBJ2-7,.,TRBV18,once,TGTGCCAGCTCACCACCGCAGGGATACGAGCAGTACTTC,CASSPPQGYEQYF
TRBJ2-1,.,TRBV18,once,TGTGCCAGCTCACCAGGAGAGGTCAGAGGGAATGAGCAGTTCTTC,CASSPGEVRGNEQFF
TRBJ1-2,TRBD1,TRBV29-1,.,TGCAGCGTGGAAAGGACAGGGTGGTATGGCTACACCTTC,CSVERTGWYGYTF
TRBJ1-6,.,TRBV2,.,TGTGCCAGCACAGACAGGAGAAATTCACCCCTCCACTTT,CASTDRRNSPLHF
TRBJ2-7,.,TRBV3-1/TRBV3-2,.,TGTGCCAGCAGCCAAGATCTTCACGAGCAGTACTTC,CASSQDLHEQYF
TRBJ1-2,TRBD1,TRBV2,.,TGTGCCAGCAGTCCCGGGACAGGGAAATCGAGAGACTATGGCTACACCTTC,CASSPGTGKSRDYGYTF
TRBJ2-7,.,TRBV3-1/TRBV3-2,.,TGTGCCAGCCGTCCAGAAGAAGACGTTCGGCAGTACTTC,CASRPEEDVRQYF
TRBJ2-7,.,TRBV6-5,few,TGTGCCAGCAGTTACAAGGACGGCTACGAGCAGTACTTC,CASSYKDGYEQYF
TRBJ2-1,.,TRBV19,.,TGTGCCAGTAGTATAGCCAGGGGGGATGAGCAGTTCTTC,CASSIARGDEQFF
TRBJ1-5,TRBD1,TRBV6-5,.,TGTGCCAGCAGCCCGGGACAGCACCCCCAGCATTTT,CASSPGQHPQHF
TRBJ1-6,.,TRBV14,.,TGTGCCAGCAGCCAAGCTCCGCCCTCATATAATTCACCCCTCCACTTT,CASSQAPPSYNSPLHF
TRBJ2-7,.,TRBV10-2,.,TGCGCCAGCACACAGGATTTGTACGAGCAGTACTTC,CASTQDLYEQYF
TRBJ1-5,.,TRBV27,.,TGTGCCAGCAGTTTATTCGGGGGGGGAATAGGACAGCCCCAGCATTTT,CASSLFGGGIGQPQHF
TRBJ2-2,.,TRBV20-1,.,TGCAGTGCTAGTTACCTTACCGGTAACACCGGGGAGCTGTTTTTT,CSASYLTGNTGELFF
TRBJ2-7,.,TRBV28,.,TGTGCCAGCACCTCTCTCCGGAGCTCCTACGAGCAGTACTTC,CASTSLRSSYEQYF
TRBJ2-1,TRBD2,TRBV27,.,TGTGCCAGCAGTCAAACTAGCGGGGCCTACAATGAGCAGTTCTTC,CASSQTSGAYNEQFF
TRBJ2-5,.,TRBV7-2,.,TGTGCCAGCAGCCCCAAGACCGGGTCGACCCAGTACTTC,CASSPKTGSTQYF
TRBJ1-2,TRBD1,TRBV29-1,.,TGCAGCGTTGCAGGGGGCCAAATGAGGGGCTACACCTTC,CSVAGGQMRGYTF
TRBJ2-7,.,TRBV27,.,TGTGCCAGCAGTCATGAGGCCGAGCAGTACTTC,CASSHEAEQYF
TRBJ2-3,.,TRBV9,few,TGTGCCAGCAGCGCACCCGGGGGTACTAGCACAGATACGCAGTATTTT,CASSAPGGTSTDTQYF
TRBJ2-7,.,TRBV13,.,TGTGCCAGCAGCCTCGAGGGGCGGGCCCGGGCCTACGAGCAGTACTTC,CASSLEGRARAYEQYF
TRBJ1-5,.,TRBV19,.,TGTGCCAGTAGTGGGACTTCGTTGGGCAATCAGCCCCAGCATTTT,CASSGTSLGNQPQHF
TRBJ1-5,TRBD1,TRBV3-1/TRBV3-2,.,TGTGCCAGCAGCCAAGGACAGGGGGCCCAGCCCCAGCATTTT,CASSQGQGAQPQHF
TRBJ2-7,TRBD1,TRBV2,once,TGTGCCAGCAGTGAAGAAGGGACAGGGCCCTACGAGCAGTACTTC,CASSEEGTGPYEQYF
TRBJ2-3,TRBD2,TRBV2,.,TGTGCCAGCAGTGAAGGTGGACTAGCGTTTGGGGAAGATACGCAGTATTTT,CASSEGGLAFGEDTQYF
TRBJ2-5,.,TRBV4-1,.,TGCGCCAGCAGCCAAGAGGGCAGGGAGAGGGGGACCCAGTACTTC,CASSQEGRERGTQYF
TRBJ2-3,.,TRBV19,.,TGTGCCAGTAGTATAGGCCCTGCTAGCACAGATACGCAGTATTTT,CASSIGPASTDTQYF
TRBJ2-2,.,TRBV2,.,TGTGCCAGCAGTGAGGCGGGCGGGGCGAACACCGGGGAGCTGTTTTTT,CASSEAGGANTGELFF
TRBJ2-1,TRBD2,TRBV14,.,TGTGCCAGCAGCCAGCCCCGGGTAGCGGGGGGGCCGGGGCTCGGTGAGCAGTTCTTC,CASSQPRVAGGPGLGEQFF
TRBJ2-2,TRBD1,TRBV19,.,TGTGCCAGTAAGGAGGAAACGGGACAGGGGATGGTCGGGGAGCTGTTTTTT,CASKEETGQGMVGELFF
TRBJ2-1,.,TRBV21-1,.,TGTGCCAGCAGCATTAGGACAGGGTCCCCTGTTTCGCATTTCTCCTACAATGAGCAGTTCTTC,CASSIRTGSPVSHFSYNEQFF
TRBJ1-2,.,TRBV6-5,.,TGTGCCAGCCCAGCCCTTAACTATGGCTACACCTTC,CASPALNYGYTF
TRBJ2-7,.,TRBV10-3,.,TGTGCCACCACTGACAGCTACGAGCAGTACTTC,CATTDSYEQYF
TRBJ2-7,.,TRBV29-1,.,TGCAGCGTTGAACTTACGGGGGCGGGGGAGCAGTACTTC,CSVELTGAGEQYF
TRBJ1-2,TRBD1,TRBV5-4,.,TGTGCCAGCGGAACGACAGGGAACACGTATGGCTACACCTTC,CASGTTGNTYGYTF
TRBJ2-7,TRBD2,TRBV28,.,TGTGCCAGCAGTTTAGAGGTGCGGGAGTTGTACGAGCAGTACTTC,CASSLEVRELYEQYF